Sequencing of this TCR beta chain was carried out in a study of blood T cell repertoires in COVID-19 (dated by TCRdb to the early 2020s). About the full investigation: Collaborator samples came from the United States, Italy and Spain and covered acute and convalescent phases of COVID-19. Sample metadata almost always included a de-identified subject ID, COVID-19 status, age in years and sex. HLA class I and class II types, where available, came from metadata supplied by the sample provider rather than from assay-based typing. The prospective study material was composed of cDNA or gDNA derived from T cells, B-cell-depleted T cells, or PBMCs. Deeply sampled blood TCRbeta repertoires from subjects exposed to, actively infected with, or recovered from COVID-19 were included in the dataset. The repertoires were made available in a free public database intended to serve as a resource for research on the immune response to SARS-CoV-2. The samples were drawn from two sources: the first 160 participants of the ongoing ImmuneRACE study, and 1,200 or so subjects contributed by 6 global collaborators. Study-level results and caveats: Clinical and demographic metadata were provided uncurated, with the amount varying by source and participant.

CDR1 and CDR2, looked up from the germline V gene, are SNHLY and FYNNEI. From cysteine to phenylalanine, the CDR3 is 14 amino acids long. The entry retains the CDR3 DNA only, 42 bases that are in frame from base 1. The junction carries 14 bases between V and J, which are trimmed by 3 bases and 6 bases respectively. Another Seattle source contributed samples from volunteer blood donors who had recovered from COVID-19. Each collaborating institution followed its own protocols to collect whole blood in K2EDTA tubes. Collaborator samples were shipped for TCRbeta analysis as frozen whole blood, isolated PBMCs, or DNA extracted from either sample type. On this clone: Its target antigen remains unknown. Base qualities were left out, and no much larger clone turns up one base away.

TCRbeta CDR3 regions were amplified from genomic DNA using the immunoSEQ Assay, a bias-controlled multiplex PCR. Regarding the original processing steps: Nucleated cell counts per sample were estimated from amplification of reference gene primers within the assay. Sequence reads were collapsed and filtered to measure the absolute abundance of every unique TCRbeta CDR3 rearrangement. For each sample, productive Simpson clonality was calculated as the square root of Simpson's diversity index over productive rearrangements. TCRdb stores this immuneACCESS table with in-frame sequences only. Part of the clones is absent; in the studies checked, under half of the shortfall reflects unresolved V genes, and no reason is known for the rest. Clone size and V and J calls were adopted from that table, with D and trimming inferred from the DNA. The sample contains nearly 250,000 clones, 86% of them found a single time. The ten most abundant clones make up around 1.5% of the sample.

The clonotype originates from a woman aged 55-70 years who had recovered from COVID-19. Sequencing input: peripheral blood. Rearrangement joined TRBV2 to TRBJ1-1; TRBD1 is possibly the D segment (5 matching bases). The sequenced DNA: TGTGCCAGCAGTGAGGAGGGGTTGGAACCTGAAGCTTTCTTT. The translation is CASSEEGLEPEAFF.